This passage covers 30 T cell receptor beta chains from one sample sequenced in a study of CD8+CD57+ T cells in acquired aplastic anemia. Both TCR beta VDJ combination and CDR3 sequence profiling were carried out. Genomic DNA was the template for this profiling. TCRdb re-called the reads with MiXCR, one entry per CDR3 protein. The sample comprises about 150,000 distinct CDR3 sequences, less than 60% of which are singletons, and roughly 3.5% rests with the top ten. Sequencing was done on patients that had shown CD8+CD57+ cell expansion by flow cytometry. The sequenced sample consisted of sorted CD4+, CD8+, or CD8+CD57+ T cells (not recorded which) from PBMCs. Receptors originate from a human donor with aplastic anemia.

This clonotype occurred many times. The V gene is TRBV29-1, the J gene TRBJ1-4; D is perhaps TRBD1 (5 bases). CDR3 length equals 17 residues. CDR1 and CDR2 from the germline V gene are SQVTM and ANQGSEA. V shed 6 bases and J shed 6 bases, with 26 bases lying between them. The CDR3 here is CSVRLTVEGPADEKLFF. DNA of the CDR3: TGCAGCGTCCGTTTGACGGTTGAGGGACCGGCGGATGAAAAACTGTTTTTT. The full variable domain, rest sourced from reference TRBV29-1 and TRBJ1-4, is SAVISQKPSRDICQRGTSLTIQCQVDSQVTMMFWYRQQPGQSLTLIATANQGSEATYESGFVIDKFPISRPNLTFSTLTVSNMSPEDSSIYLCSVRLTVEGPADEKLFFGSGTQLSVL.

The genes are TRBV4-1 and TRBJ2-7; unclear D gene. CDR1 and CDR2 (germline): MGHRA, YSYEKL. The ends were cut back, 1 base at V and 7 bases at J, with 17 bases in the middle. The CDR3 is 15 residues long. CDR3 DNA sequence: TGCGCCAGCAGCCAAGTCTGGAGCTCCTACAATGAGCAGTACTTC. Its translation is CASSQVWSSYNEQYF.

This chain links TRBV5-1 with TRBJ1-6, with D uncertain. CDR1 SGHRS and CDR2 YFSETQ come from the germline V gene. The CDR3 is made up of 14 amino acids. V shed 0 bases and J shed 8 bases, with 9 bases lying between them. The CDR3 coding sequence is TGCGCCAGCAGCTTGGAAGGGTTCGATTCACCCCTCCACTTT. Amino acid sequence: CASSLEGFDSPLHF.

The chain links TRBV19 to TRBJ2-1, with D maybe TRBD2 (5 bases). This CDR3 has 15 amino acids. Trimming stripped 2 bases from V and 4 bases from J, with 12 bases between. Germline V gives CDR1 LNHDA, CDR2 SQIVND (reference sequence). Here the CDR3 reads CASSIPDGIYNEQFF. CDR3 sequence (DNA): TGTGCCAGTAGTATACCTGACGGGATATACAATGAGCAGTTCTTC.

This chain uses TRBV29-1 with TRBJ1-2, with 10 bases lining up with TRBD1. V lost 6 bases and J lost 4; bases outside the gene matches: 5. From germline, CDR1 is SQVTM and CDR2 ANQGSEA. The CDR3 is 13 amino acids. The CDR3, as DNA: TGCAGCGTGACCGGGACAGGGGTCTATGGCTACACCTTC. It translates to CSVTGTGVYGYTF.

This clonotype was seen only a few times. Possible read error: a much larger clone is one base away. The V gene is TRBV5-6, the J gene TRBJ1-2; D is unresolved. This CDR3 comprises 17 residues. The V end was cut by 5 bases, the J end by 5 bases, with 25 bases between. Germline V CDR1 and CDR2: SGHDT, YYEEEE. CDR3 amino acids: CASSSRPTRHGPYGYTF. CDR3 in DNA: TGTGCCAGCAGTTCACGCCCAACCCGACATGGTCCGTATGGCTACACCTTC.

The sample holds many counts of this clonotype. This chain joins TRBV5-4 and TRBJ2-7; 8 bases map to TRBD1. Per germline, CDR1 SGHNT and CDR2 YYREEE (reference sequence). The CDR3 runs 16 residues. Unmatched junction bases numbered 9, after V lost 4 bases and J lost 0 bases. The CDR3 DNA is TGTGCCAGCAGCCGAGGACAGGGCCTTAGCTCCTACGAGCAGTACTTC. It encodes CASSRGQGLSSYEQYF.

The chain uses TRBV20-1 and TRBJ2-1, with no clear D. Germline V gives CDR1 DFQATT, CDR2 SNEGSKA (reference sequence). Trimming took off 7 bases at V and 10 bases at J, with 11 bases between the two ends. This CDR3 region has 10 residues. CDR3 sequence: CSVAYGEQFF. The CDR3 nucleotides are TGCAGTGTCGCCTACGGGGAGCAGTTCTTC.

This clonotype has at least ten counts. The chain links TRBV6-1 to TRBJ1-5; 8 nucleotides align to TRBD1. This CDR3 is 15 amino acids long. CDR1 MNHNS and CDR2 SASEGT come from the germline V gene. V dropped 3 bases and J dropped 2; count of bases not matched to a gene: 3. CDR3 DNA: TGTGCCAGCAGTGACAGGGGGCGAGGCAATCAGCCCCAGCATTTT. This codes for CASSDRGRGNQPQHF.

V and J are TRBV19 and TRBJ1-2; a weak D match, TRBD1 (5 bases). CDR1 is LNHDA, CDR2 SQIVND, per germline (reference sequence). The CDR3 contains 15 residues. V lost 3 bases to trimming and J lost 2 bases, with 13 bases between them. CDR3 sequence reads: CASSIEQVSNYGYTF. CDR3 bases: TGTGCCAGTAGTATCGAACAGGTCTCAAACTATGGCTACACCTTC.

The chain employs TRBV20-1 and TRBJ1-3; 8 bases are a match to TRBD1. The CDR3 has 17 amino acids. V gave up 6 bases and J gave up 4 bases; unmatched junction bases: 17. Looked up from germline, CDR1 is DFQATT and CDR2 is SNEGSKA (reference sequence). For the CDR3, the DNA is TGCAGTGCCACGCCGACCTCCGGACAGGGTACCGGAAACACCATATATTTT. Its protein product is CSATPTSGQGTGNTIYF.

The sample holds many counts of this clonotype. This chain connects TRBV5-5 to TRBJ1-1; 8 nucleotides match TRBD1. CDR3 length: 15 amino acids. Germline V lookup: CDR1 SGHKS, CDR2 YYEKEE (reference sequence). V was pared by 3 bases and J by 4 bases, with 8 bases of the junction left unmatched. The CDR3 protein is CASSYKQGEGTEAFF. CDR3 nucleotide sequence: TGTGCCAGCAGCTATAAACAGGGGGAGGGCACTGAAGCTTTCTTT.

The chain combines TRBV11-3 with TRBJ2-7, with 9 bases aligning to TRBD1. The CDR3 has 14 amino acids. The germline V gene has CDR1 SGHNT and CDR2 YENEEA. With V trimmed by 5 bases and J by 6 bases, 8 bases remained unmatched. The CDR3 loop reads CASSPGTGSSEQYV. CDR3 in DNA: TGTGCCAGCAGCCCCGGGACAGGGTCGTCCGAGCAGTACGTC.

This clonotype showed up many times. This chain joins TRBV7-3 and TRBJ2-1; D remains unclear. Germline assignment: CDR1 SGHTA and CDR2 FQGTGA. CDR3 length: 15 residues. V was trimmed by 5 bases and J by 0 bases, leaving 11 bases between them. For the CDR3, the DNA is TGTGCCAGCAGCCCAAGTGTGAGCTCCTACAATGAGCAGTTCTTC. Its protein is CASSPSVSSYNEQFF.

This clonotype showed up many times. The chain joins TRBV5-6 to TRBJ1-2; unclear D gene. Trimming pared 0 bases from V and 6 bases from J, leaving 6 bases between. Germline CDR1 and CDR2: SGHDT and YYEEEE. CDR3 length: 12 residues. Here the CDR3 DNA reads TGTGCCAGCAGCTTGGGAATCGATGGCTACACCTTC. As protein: CASSLGIDGYTF.

The table lists this clonotype with many counts. This chain uses TRBV11-2 with TRBJ1-4; D gene ambiguous. The CDR3 is 12 amino acids. Between the trimmed V and J ends, which lost 5 bases and 7 bases, there was a span of 8 bases. Germline V gives CDR1 SGHAT, CDR2 FQNNGV. CDR3 coding DNA: TGTGCCAGCAGCCTACGGGGTGAAAAACTGTTTTTT. It codes for CASSLRGEKLFF.

The chain couples TRBV24-1 to TRBJ2-7, with 8 bases aligning to TRBD1. Germline V gene lookup returns CDR1 KGHDR and CDR2 SFDVKD. The CDR3 totals 17 residues. With V trimmed by 3 bases and J by 3 bases, 12 bases remained unmatched. In DNA, the CDR3 is TGTGCCACCAGTGATCATCGTCAAGGACAGGGAAACTACGAGCAGTACTTC. Protein: CATSDHRQGQGNYEQYF.

The V and J genes are TRBV7-9 and TRBJ1-1; perhaps TRBD1 as D (5 bases). V lost 5 bases and J lost 3, with 10 bases in between. CDR3 length: 13 residues. Germline CDR1 SEHNR, CDR2 FQNEAQ (reference sequence). The CDR3 is CASSEQGDTEAFF. Written as DNA, the CDR3 is TGTGCCAGCAGCGAGCAGGGCGACACTGAAGCTTTCTTT.

This clonotype has at least ten counts. The J gene is TRBJ1-5, the V gene TRBV7-2; unclear D gene. V lost 4 bases and J lost 9, with 16 bases in between. This CDR3 is built from 14 residues. Germline loops: CDR1 SGHTA, CDR2 FQGNSA. CDR3 in amino acids: CASSSQESGGPQHF. CDR3 coding DNA: TGTGCCAGCAGCTCCCAGGAGTCGGGTGGGCCCCAGCATTTT.

This clonotype was counted ten times or more. The chain links TRBV29-1 to TRBJ1-2; TRBD1 matches 7 bases. The CDR3 runs 13 residues. V was clipped by 1 base and J by 6 bases; unmatched bases: 5. Germline values: CDR1 SQVTM, CDR2 ANQGSEA. The CDR3 bases are TGCAGCGTTGAAGGAGGAGGGGGCAATGGCTACACCTTC. Protein: CSVEGGGGNGYTF.

This clonotype occurred once. V and J are TRBV10-3 and TRBJ1-1, with 12 nucleotides matching TRBD1. The CDR3 totals 15 residues. The trim removed 8 bases at V and 2 bases at J, leaving 6 bases unmatched. Germline CDR1 reads ENHRY; CDR2 reads SYGVKD. In DNA, the CDR3 is TGTGCCATCGGGGACAGGGGGCTAATCAACACTGAAGCTTTCTTT. This translates into CAIGDRGLINTEAFF.

This clonotype was seen many times. The chain uses TRBV11-1 and TRBJ2-2, with 8 bases lining up with TRBD1. CDR1 is SGHAT and CDR2 is FQDESV in the germline V gene (reference sequence). This CDR3 spans 16 amino acids. With V trimmed by 6 bases and J by 2 bases, 8 bases remained unmatched. Written as DNA, the CDR3 is TGTGCCAGCAGACGTTCAGGGGGCGGAAACACCGGGGAGCTGTTTTTT. The encoded protein is CASRRSGGGNTGELFF.

This clonotype was seen only a few times. Likely a read error: the CDR3 ends without its conserved phenylalanine or tryptophan. The chain couples TRBV19 to TRBJ1-2; D might be TRBD1 (5 bases). The germline V gene encodes CDR1 LNHDA and CDR2 SQIVND (reference sequence). This CDR3 has 15 amino acids. V lost 8 bases and J 0 bases, leaving 16 bases between the germline ends. CDR3 DNA: TGTGCCAGTCTGGGGGGAGGCAAAACTAACTATGGCTACACCTCC. Protein: CASLGGGKTNYGYTS.

About this clonotype itself: One end of the junction fails to match germline, which may point to a read error. The chain employs TRBV7-2 and TRBJ1-2, with D unresolved. Germline V gene data show CDR1 as SGHTA and CDR2 as FQGNSA. The CDR3 sequence is 12 residues long. The chain's CDR3 is CAGSSEVYGYTF. CDR3 sequence (DNA): TGTGCCGGCAGCTCCGAGGTCTATGGCTACACCTTC.

This clonotype was detected many times. The chain links TRBV7-2 to TRBJ1-1, with TRBD1 matching over 12 bases. Germline loops: CDR1 SGHTA, CDR2 FQGNSA. J lost 4 bases, V lost 5 bases, and 2 bases had no gene match. The CDR3 runs 14 residues. CDR3 DNA: TGTGCCAGCAGCCCGGGACAGGGGGCCACTGAAGCTTTCTTT. Translating gives CASSPGQGATEAFF.

V is TRBV12-3 or TRBV12-4 and J is TRBJ2-5, with D perhaps matching TRBD1 (6 bases). The V and J ends lost 3 bases and 2 bases respectively, with 13 bases between them. There are 15 residues in the CDR3. CDR3 DNA sequence: TGTGCCAGCAGTTTGAGGACAGCGAAACAAGAGACCCAGTACTTC. It yields the protein CASSLRTAKQETQYF.

V gene TRBV7-8 combines with J gene TRBJ2-7; D is possibly TRBD2 (6 bases). The CDR3 length is 14 residues. Deletions cut 3 bases from V and 4 bases from J, with 13 bases between. Per the germline V gene, CDR1 is SGHVS and CDR2 is FQNEAQ. The CDR3 reads CASSFGGLRYEQYV. The CDR3 DNA reads as TGTGCCAGCAGCTTCGGAGGGTTGCGATACGAGCAGTACGTC.

This clonotype showed up many times. This chain uses TRBV7-2 with TRBJ2-5, with TRBD1 as a possible D gene (6 bases). CDR3 length: 14 residues. Germline V gene data show CDR1 as SGHTA and CDR2 as FQGNSA. V lost 2 bases and J 3 bases, leaving 10 bases between the germline ends. This CDR3 reads CASSLWGPEETQYF. Written as DNA, the CDR3 is TGTGCCAGCAGCTTATGGGGGCCGGAAGAGACCCAGTACTTC.

The V call is TRBV29-1, the J call TRBJ1-2; D gene ambiguous. The CDR3 has 11 amino acids. Germline V lookup: CDR1 SQVTM, CDR2 ANQGSEA. V was pared by 7 bases and J by 4 bases, with 10 bases between. In nucleotides, the CDR3 is TGCAGCGCGATGGAGAGCTATGGCTACACCTTC. Translating gives CSAMESYGYTF.

The chain has TRBV15 and TRBJ2-5; D is ambiguous. V lost 5 bases and J lost 2, with 15 bases in between. Germline values: CDR1 LNHNV, CDR2 YYDKDF (reference sequence). The CDR3 is 15 amino acids. As DNA, the CDR3 is TGTGCCACCAGCTTGAGAGTCGGTCCACAAGAGACCCAGTACTTC. It specifies CATSLRVGPQETQYF.